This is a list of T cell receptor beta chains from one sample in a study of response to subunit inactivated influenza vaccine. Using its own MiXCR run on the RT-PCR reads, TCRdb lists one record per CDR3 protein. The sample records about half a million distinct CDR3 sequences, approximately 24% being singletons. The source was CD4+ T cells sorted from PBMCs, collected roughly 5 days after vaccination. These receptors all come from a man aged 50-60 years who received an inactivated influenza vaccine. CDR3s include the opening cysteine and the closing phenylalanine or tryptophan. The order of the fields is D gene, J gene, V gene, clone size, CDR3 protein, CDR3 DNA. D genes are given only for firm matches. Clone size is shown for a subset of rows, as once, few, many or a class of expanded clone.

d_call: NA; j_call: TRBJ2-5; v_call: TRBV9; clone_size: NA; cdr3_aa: CASSPGTTQYF; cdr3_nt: TGTGCCAGCAGCCCTGGGACCACCCAGTACTTC
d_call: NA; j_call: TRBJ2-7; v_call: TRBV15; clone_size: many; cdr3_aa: CATSRDRGPYEQYF; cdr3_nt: TGTGCCACCAGCAGAGATAGAGGGCCCTACGAGCAGTACTTC
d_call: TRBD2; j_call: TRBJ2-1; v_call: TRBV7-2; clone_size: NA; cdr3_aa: CASSPQRLAGGNNEQFF; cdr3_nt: TGTGCCAGCAGCCCGCAGAGACTAGCGGGGGGAAACAATGAGCAGTTCTTC
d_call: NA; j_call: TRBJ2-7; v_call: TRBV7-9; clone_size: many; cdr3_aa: CASSRAYEQYF; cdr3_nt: TGTGCCAGCAGCCGAGCCTACGAGCAGTACTTC
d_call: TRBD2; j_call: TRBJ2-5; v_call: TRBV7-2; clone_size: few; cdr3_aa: CASSLGSGGAKTQYF; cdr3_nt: TGTGCCAGCAGCTTAGGTTCCGGGGGGGCAAAGACCCAGTACTTC
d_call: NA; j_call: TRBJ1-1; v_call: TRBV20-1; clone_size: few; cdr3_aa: CSARNGHQVGTEAFF; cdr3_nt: TGCAGTGCTAGAAATGGTCATCAGGTTGGGACTGAAGCTTTCTTT
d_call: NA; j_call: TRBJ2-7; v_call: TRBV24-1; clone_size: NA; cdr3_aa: CATSDSREDEQYF; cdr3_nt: TGTGCCACCAGTGATTCCAGGGAAGACGAGCAGTACTTC
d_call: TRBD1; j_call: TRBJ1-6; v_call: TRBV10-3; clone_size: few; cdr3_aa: CAISTGTVYSPLHF; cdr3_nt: TGTGCCATCAGTACCGGGACAGTTTATTCACCCCTCCACTTT
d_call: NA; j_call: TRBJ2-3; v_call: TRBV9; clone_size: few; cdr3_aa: CASTRDSTRDTQYF; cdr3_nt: TGTGCCAGCACACGGGATTCGACTCGAGATACGCAGTATTTT
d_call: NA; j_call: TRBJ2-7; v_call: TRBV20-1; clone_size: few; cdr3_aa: CSARTWELDEQYF; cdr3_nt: TGCAGTGCTAGAACGTGGGAGCTTGACGAGCAGTACTTC
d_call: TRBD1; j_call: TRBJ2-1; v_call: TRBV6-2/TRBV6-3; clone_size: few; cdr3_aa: CASSEGQVVSYNEQFF; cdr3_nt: TGTGCCAGCAGCGAGGGACAGGTTGTCTCCTACAATGAGCAGTTCTTC
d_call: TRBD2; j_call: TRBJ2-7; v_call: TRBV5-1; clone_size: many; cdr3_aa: CASSSGNEPYEQYF; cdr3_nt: TGCGCCAGCAGTAGCGGGAATGAGCCCTACGAGCAGTACTTC
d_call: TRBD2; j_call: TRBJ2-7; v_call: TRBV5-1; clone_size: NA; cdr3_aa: CASSPRTRNYEQYF; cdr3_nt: TGCGCCAGCAGTCCCAGGACTAGAAACTACGAGCAGTACTTC
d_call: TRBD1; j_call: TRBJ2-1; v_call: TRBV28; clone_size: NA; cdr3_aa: CASSSWDRGQIYNEQFF; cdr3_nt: TGTGCCAGCAGTAGCTGGGACAGGGGCCAAATATACAATGAGCAGTTCTTC
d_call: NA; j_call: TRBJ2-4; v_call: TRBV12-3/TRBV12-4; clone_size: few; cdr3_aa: CASSFNGLIQYF; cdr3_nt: TGTGCCAGCAGTTTTAACGGATTGATTCAGTACTTC
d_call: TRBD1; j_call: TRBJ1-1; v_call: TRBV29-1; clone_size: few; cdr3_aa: CSVGRQGNTEAFF; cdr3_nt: TGCAGCGTTGGAAGACAGGGGAACACTGAAGCTTTCTTT
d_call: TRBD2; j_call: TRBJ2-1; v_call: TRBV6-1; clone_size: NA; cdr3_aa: CASSNEASGRAFYNEQFF; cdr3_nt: TGTGCCAGCAGCAACGAGGCTAGCGGGAGGGCCTTCTACAATGAGCAGTTCTTC
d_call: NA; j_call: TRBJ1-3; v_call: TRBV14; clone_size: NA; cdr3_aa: CASSNPYDSGNTIYF; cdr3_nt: TGTGCCAGCAGCAACCCCTACGACTCTGGAAACACCATATATTTT